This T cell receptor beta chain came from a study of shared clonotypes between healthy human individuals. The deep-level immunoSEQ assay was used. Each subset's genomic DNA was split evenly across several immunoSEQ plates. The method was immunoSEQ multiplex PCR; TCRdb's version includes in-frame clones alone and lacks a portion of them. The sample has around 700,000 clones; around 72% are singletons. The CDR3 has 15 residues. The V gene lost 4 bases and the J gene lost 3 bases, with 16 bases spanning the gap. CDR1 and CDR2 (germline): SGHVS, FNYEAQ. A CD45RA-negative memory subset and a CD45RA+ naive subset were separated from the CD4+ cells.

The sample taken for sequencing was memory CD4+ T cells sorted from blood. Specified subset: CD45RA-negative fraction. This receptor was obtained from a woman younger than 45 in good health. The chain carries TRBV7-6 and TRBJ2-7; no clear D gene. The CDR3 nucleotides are TGTGCCAGCAGCTCCGGACCAGATATGGGCTACGAGCAGTACTTC. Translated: CASSSGPDMGYEQYF. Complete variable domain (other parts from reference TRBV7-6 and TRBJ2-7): GAGVSQSPRYKVTKRGQDVALRCDPISGHVSLYWYRQALGQGPEFLTYFNYEAQQDKSGLPNDRFSAERPEGSISTLTIQRTEQRDSAMYRCASSSGPDMGYEQYFGPGTRLTVT.